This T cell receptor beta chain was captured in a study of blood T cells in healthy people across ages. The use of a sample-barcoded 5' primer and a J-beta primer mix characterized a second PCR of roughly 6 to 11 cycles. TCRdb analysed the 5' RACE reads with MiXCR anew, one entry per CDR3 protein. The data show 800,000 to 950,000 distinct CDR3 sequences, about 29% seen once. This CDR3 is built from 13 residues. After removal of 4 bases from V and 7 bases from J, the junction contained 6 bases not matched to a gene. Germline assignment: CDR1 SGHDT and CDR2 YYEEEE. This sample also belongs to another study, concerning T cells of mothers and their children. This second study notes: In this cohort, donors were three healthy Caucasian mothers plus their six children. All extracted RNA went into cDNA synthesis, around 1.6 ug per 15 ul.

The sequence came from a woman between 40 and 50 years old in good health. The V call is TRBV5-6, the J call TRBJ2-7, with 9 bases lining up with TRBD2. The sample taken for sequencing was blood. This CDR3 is CASSAGGSREQYF. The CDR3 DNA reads TGTGCCAGCAGCGCGGGGGGGTCTCGGGAGCAGTACTTC.